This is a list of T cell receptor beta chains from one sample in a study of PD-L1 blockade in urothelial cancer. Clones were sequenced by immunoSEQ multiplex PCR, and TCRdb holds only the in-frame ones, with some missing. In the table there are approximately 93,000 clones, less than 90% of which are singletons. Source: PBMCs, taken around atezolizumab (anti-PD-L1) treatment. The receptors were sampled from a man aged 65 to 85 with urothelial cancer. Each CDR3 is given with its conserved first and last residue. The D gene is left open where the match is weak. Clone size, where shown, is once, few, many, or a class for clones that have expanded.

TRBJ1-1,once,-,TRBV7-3,TGTGCCAGCAGCTTAGACATGAACACTGAAGCTTTCTTT,CASSLDMNTEAFF
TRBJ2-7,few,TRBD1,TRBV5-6,TGTGCCAGCAGCCCGGGGACAGGGTGGTACGAGCAGTACTTC,CASSPGTGWYEQYF
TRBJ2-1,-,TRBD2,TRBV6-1,TGTGCCAGCAGTGTTCCCCTAGCGGGCTCCTACAATGAGCAGTTCTTC,CASSVPLAGSYNEQFF
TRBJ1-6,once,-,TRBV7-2,TGTGCCAGCAGCCAGTACCCAGCGGCAAATTCACCCCTCCACTTT,CASSQYPAANSPLHF
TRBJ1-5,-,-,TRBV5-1,TGCGCCAGCAGCTTGGATGGGGATCAGGGGCAGCCCCAGCATTTT,CASSLDGDQGQPQHF
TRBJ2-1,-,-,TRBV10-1,TGCGCCAGCAGTGGGCTAGCCGATGGTGGGTACAATGAGCAGTTCTTC,CASSGLADGGYNEQFF
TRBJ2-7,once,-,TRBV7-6,TGTGCCAGCAGTCGACTAGGGGACTACGAGCAGTACTTC,CASSRLGDYEQYF
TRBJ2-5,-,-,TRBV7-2,TGTGCCAGCAGCTTAGGCGGTACTGTTGTGGCCCAGTACTTC,CASSLGGTVVAQYF
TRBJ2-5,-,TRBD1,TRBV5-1,TGCGCCAGCAGCCTGGGGGGACAGGGGGCCCGGGAGACCCAGTACTTC,CASSLGGQGARETQYF
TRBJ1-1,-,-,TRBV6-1,TGTGCCAGCAGTATCGCAGGGTCGGATACTGAAGCTTTCTTT,CASSIAGSDTEAFF
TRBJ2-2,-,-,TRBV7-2,TGTGCCAGCAGCTTAGGGCCCCAGCGGGCCACCGGGGAGCTGTTTTTT,CASSLGPQRATGELFF
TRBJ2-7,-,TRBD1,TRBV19,TGTGCCAGTAGTATCGGGGGACAGGGTGGTACCGAGCAGTACTTC,CASSIGGQGGTEQYF
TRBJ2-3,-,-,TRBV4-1,TGCGCCAGCAGCCAAGATGGGCAGGGGGGAGATACGCAGTATTTT,CASSQDGQGGDTQYF
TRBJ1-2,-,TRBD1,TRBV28,TGTGCCAGCGGAGACAGGGGGCCAGGTGGCTACACCTTC,CASGDRGPGGYTF
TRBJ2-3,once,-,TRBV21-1,TGTGCAGCCCGGGACAGGGTCCCAGATACGCAGTATTTT,CAARDRVPDTQYF
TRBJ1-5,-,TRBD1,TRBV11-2,TGTGCCAGCAGCTCAGGGACAGGGGGCGGGGAGCCCCAGCATTTT,CASSSGTGGGEPQHF
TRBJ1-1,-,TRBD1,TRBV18,TGTGCCAGCTCATCGGACAGGGGGCGGAACACTGAAGCTTTCTTT,CASSSDRGRNTEAFF
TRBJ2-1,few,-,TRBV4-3,TGCGCCAGCAGCCAAGATCTGGAGGTGGTCTACAATGAGCAGTTCTTC,CASSQDLEVVYNEQFF
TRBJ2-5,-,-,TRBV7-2,TGTGCCAGCAGCTTAAACAGGGGAGGAGAGACCCAGTACTTC,CASSLNRGGETQYF
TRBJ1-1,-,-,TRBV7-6,TGTGCCAGCAGCTTGGGAGGGGGTGAGACTGAAGCTTTCTTT,CASSLGGGETEAFF
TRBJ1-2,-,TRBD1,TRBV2,TGTGCCAGCCGACCCGGACAGGTTTATGGCTACACCTTC,CASRPGQVYGYTF
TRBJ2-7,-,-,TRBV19,TGTGCCAGTAGTACTCCCGACAAGTCCTACGAGCAGTACTTC,CASSTPDKSYEQYF
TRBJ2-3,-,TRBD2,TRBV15,TGTGCCACCAGCAGAGATCTACTAGCGGGGGGAAAAGATACGCAGTATTTT,CATSRDLLAGGKDTQYF
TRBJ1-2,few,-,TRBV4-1,TGCGCCAGCAGCCAACCACAGGGCGGCTATGGCTACACCTTC,CASSQPQGGYGYTF
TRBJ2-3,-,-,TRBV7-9,TGTGCCAGCCAACTTGGACAAAGCACAGATACGCAGTATTTT,CASQLGQSTDTQYF
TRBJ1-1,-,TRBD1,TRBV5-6,TGTGCCAGCAGCTTCCGGGAACAGGGGAGCAACACTGAAGCTTTCTTT,CASSFREQGSNTEAFF
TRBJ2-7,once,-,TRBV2,TGTGCCAGCAGTGTCGACTACGAGCAGTACTTC,CASSVDYEQYF
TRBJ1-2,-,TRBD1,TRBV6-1,TGTGCCAGCGACCAGACGGGACAGGGGAATTATGGCTACACCTTC,CASDQTGQGNYGYTF
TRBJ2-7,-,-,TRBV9,TGTGCCAGCAGCGTAGTTCAGGGGGGCGAGCAGTACTTC,CASSVVQGGEQYF
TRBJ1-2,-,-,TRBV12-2,TGTGCAAGTCGCCTCCCGATGAAACTATGGTTTGGCTACACCTTC,CASRLPMKLWFGYTF
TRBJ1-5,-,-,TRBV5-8,TGTGCCAGCAAATTAATAGGGACTTCCAATCAGCCCCAGCATTTT,CASKLIGTSNQPQHF
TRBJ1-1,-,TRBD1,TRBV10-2,TGCGCCAGCAGTGATTGGGGACAGGGGGGGAACACTGAAGCTTTCTTT,CASSDWGQGGNTEAFF
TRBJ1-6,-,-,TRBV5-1,TGCGCCAGCAGCGAGGGGCTGGAGGGTTCACCCCTCCACTTT,CASSEGLEGSPLHF
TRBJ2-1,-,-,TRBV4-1,TGCGCCAGCAGCCAAGATAGAGAACGGGAGTTTTCCTACAATGAGCAGTTCTTC,CASSQDREREFSYNEQFF
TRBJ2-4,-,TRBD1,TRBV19,TGTGCCAGTAGTATGGACAGGCAACAAAACATTCAGTACTTC,CASSMDRQQNIQYF
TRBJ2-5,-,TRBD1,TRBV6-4,TGTGCCAGCAGTGTACCCACAGGGGTTGATAGCGAGACCCAGTACTTC,CASSVPTGVDSETQYF
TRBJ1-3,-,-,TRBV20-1,TGCAGTGCTTCAGGGGTAAACACCATATATTTT,CSASGVNTIYF
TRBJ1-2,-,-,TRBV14,TGTGCCAGCAGCCCACAGAGTAACTATGGCTACACCTTC,CASSPQSNYGYTF
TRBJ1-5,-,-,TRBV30,TGTGCCTGGAGTGCCGACCCCCCCGGGTCCCAACAGCCCCAGCATTTT,CAWSADPPGSQQPQHF
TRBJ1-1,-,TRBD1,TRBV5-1,TGCGCCAGCAGTTCTACAGGGGGGAACACTGAAGCTTTCTTT,CASSSTGGNTEAFF
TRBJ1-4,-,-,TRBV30,TGTGCCTGCCTGACGACTGGAGATGAAAAACTGTTTTTT,CACLTTGDEKLFF
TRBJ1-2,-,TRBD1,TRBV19,TGTGCCAGTAGTATAGGACAGGGGGCGCTTGGCTACACCTTC,CASSIGQGALGYTF
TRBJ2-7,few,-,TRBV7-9,TGTGCCAGCAGCTTACCACGGGAAACCTACGAGCAGTACTTC,CASSLPRETYEQYF
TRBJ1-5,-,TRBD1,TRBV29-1,TGCAGCGTTGTTGGGACAGGGGGCGCCAATCAGCCCCAGCATTTT,CSVVGTGGANQPQHF
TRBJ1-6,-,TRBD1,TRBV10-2,TGCGCCAGCATGGCAGGGGGCAGGTATTCACCCCTCCACTTT,CASMAGGRYSPLHF
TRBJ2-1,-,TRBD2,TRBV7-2,TGTGCCAGCAGCCGGACTAGCGGGAGGGACAATGAGCAGTTCTTC,CASSRTSGRDNEQFF
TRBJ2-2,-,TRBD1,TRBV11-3,TGTGCCAGCAGCTTAGGACAGGGGGACCAGGGGGAGCTGTTTTTT,CASSLGQGDQGELFF
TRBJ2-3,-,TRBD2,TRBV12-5,TGTGCTAGTGGCAGTATTCGGGGCGGGGGGCCCACAGATACGCAGTATTTT,CASGSIRGGGPTDTQYF
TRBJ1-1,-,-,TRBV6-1,TGTGCCAGCAGTGAAGCGCACAGCAACACTGAAGCTTTCTTT,CASSEAHSNTEAFF
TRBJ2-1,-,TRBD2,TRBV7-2,TGTGCCAGCAGCTTAGGAAGCGGGACGGGCAATGAGCAGTTCTTC,CASSLGSGTGNEQFF
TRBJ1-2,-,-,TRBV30,TGTGCCTGGAGCAAATGGGAGGGTGTTGGCTACACCTTC,CAWSKWEGVGYTF
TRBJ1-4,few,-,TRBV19,TGTGCCAGTCGGAGAGTAGGTCCCATTAATGAAAAACTGTTTTTT,CASRRVGPINEKLFF
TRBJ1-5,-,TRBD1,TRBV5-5,TGTGCCAGCAGCCCCCCGGGACAGGGCCCTCAGCCCCAGCATTTT,CASSPPGQGPQPQHF
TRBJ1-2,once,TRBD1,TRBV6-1,TGTGCCAGCAGTGAAGGGACAGGAGACTATGGCTACACCTTC,CASSEGTGDYGYTF